These 4 T cell receptor beta chains share one sample of origin, sequenced in a study of human T cells and chemical hapten exposure. Time point meaning: patch test 1, 2 weeks after DPC sensitization. This sample's treatment: therapeutic diphenylcyclopropenone sensitization with weekly scalp DPC. TCRdb passed the RACE reads through MiXCR, listing each CDR3 protein once. The table lists 60,000 to 80,000 distinct CDR3 sequences, around 30% of them singletons. The sequencing here drew on whole blood, taken in connection with sensitization to the hapten diphenylcyclopropenone (DPC). These receptors originate from a man aged 35 to 55 with alopecia areata. Some clones in this sample may be carry-over from other donors' samples.

J is TRBJ2-3 and V is TRBV20-1; possibly TRBD2 for D (5 bases). Trimming pared 3 bases from V and 4 bases from J, leaving 14 bases between. The CDR3 length is 14 residues. From germline, CDR1 is DFQATT and CDR2 SNEGSKA (reference sequence). This CDR3 reads CSASLEVFADTQYF. The DNA for the CDR3 is TGCAGTGCTAGCCTGGAGGTTTTCGCAGATACGCAGTATTTT.

The chain uses TRBV11-1 and TRBJ2-3; 8 bases agree with TRBD2. From germline, CDR1 is SGHAT and CDR2 FQDESV (reference sequence). This CDR3 has 14 residues. V trimming: 5 bases; J trimming: 4 bases; junction bases outside the gene matches: 5. CDR3: CASSPGLASDTQYF. The CDR3 DNA is TGTGCCAGCAGCCCCGGACTAGCATCAGATACGCAGTATTTT.

V is TRBV20-1 and J is TRBJ2-3; 12 bases align to TRBD2. J lost 2 bases, V lost 6 bases, and 9 bases had no gene match. The CDR3 has 16 amino acids. CDR1 is DFQATT, CDR2 SNEGSKA, per germline (reference sequence). DNA for the CDR3: TGCAGTGCCCTTCACGGGACTAGCGGGTACACAGATACGCAGTATTTT. Amino acids: CSALHGTSGYTDTQYF.

This clonotype was picked up a small number of times. The genes are TRBV6-6 and TRBJ1-5; 10 positions match TRBD1. J lost 3 bases, V lost 7 bases, and 21 bases had no gene match. This CDR3 is built from 20 residues. Germline lookup yields CDR1 MNHNY and CDR2 SVGAGI (reference sequence). For the CDR3, the DNA is TGTGCCAGCACCACCCGACAAACGGGACAGGGGCGGATAGACAATCAGCCCCAGCATTTT. The encoded protein is CASTTRQTGQGRIDNQPQHF.